The entry below gives a single TCR beta chain sequence along with its context. Under the authors' procedure: By means of reference gene primer amplification, nucleated cell counts were estimated. Some clones are missing from TCRdb's copy, which holds only in-frame ones; the method was immunoSEQ multiplex PCR. The DNA was the basis for D and trimming; V, J and clone size are from that table. Here the sample spans 150,000 to 200,000 clones, about nine tenths being singletons. The CDR3 sequence is 14 residues long. Looked up from germline, CDR1 is GTSNPN and CDR2 is SVGIG (reference sequence). With 2 bases removed from V and 8 bases from J, the gap between germline ends came to 18 bases. The sample originates from a study of blood T cell repertoires in COVID-19. Study-level background: Nucleic acid was either cDNA or gDNA, and it came from T cells, B-cell-depleted T cells, or PBMCs.

The sequence was collected from a woman in her twenties or thirties with acute or convalescent COVID-19. Material: peripheral blood. The chain has TRBV30 and TRBJ1-2; no clear D. The chain's CDR3 is CAWSLGRYGGGYTF. CDR3 bases: TGTGCCTGGAGTTTAGGACGTTACGGAGGAGGCTACACCTTC.